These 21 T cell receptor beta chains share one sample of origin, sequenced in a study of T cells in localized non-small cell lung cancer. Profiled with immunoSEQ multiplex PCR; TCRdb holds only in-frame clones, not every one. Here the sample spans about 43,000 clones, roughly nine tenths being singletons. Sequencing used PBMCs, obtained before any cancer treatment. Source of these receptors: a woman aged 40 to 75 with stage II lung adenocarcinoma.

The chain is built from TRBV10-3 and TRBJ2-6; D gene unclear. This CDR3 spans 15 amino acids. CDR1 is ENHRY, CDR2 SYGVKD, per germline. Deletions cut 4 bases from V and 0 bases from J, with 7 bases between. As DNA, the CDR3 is TGTGCCATCAGTGCTGGGATCTCTGGGGCCAACGTCCTGACTTTC. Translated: CAISAGISGANVLTF.

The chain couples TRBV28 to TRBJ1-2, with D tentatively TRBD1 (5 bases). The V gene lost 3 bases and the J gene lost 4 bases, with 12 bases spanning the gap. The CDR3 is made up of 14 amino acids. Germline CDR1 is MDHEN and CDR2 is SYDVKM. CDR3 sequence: CASSFGARGYGYTF. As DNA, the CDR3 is TGTGCCAGCAGTTTTGGGGCGCGGGGCTATGGCTACACCTTC.

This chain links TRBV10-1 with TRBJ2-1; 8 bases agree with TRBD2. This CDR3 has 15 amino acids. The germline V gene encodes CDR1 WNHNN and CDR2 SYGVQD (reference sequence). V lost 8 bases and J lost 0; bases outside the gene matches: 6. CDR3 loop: CASHSGVDSYNEQFF. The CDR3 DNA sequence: TGCGCCAGCCATAGCGGGGTAGACTCCTACAATGAGCAGTTCTTC.

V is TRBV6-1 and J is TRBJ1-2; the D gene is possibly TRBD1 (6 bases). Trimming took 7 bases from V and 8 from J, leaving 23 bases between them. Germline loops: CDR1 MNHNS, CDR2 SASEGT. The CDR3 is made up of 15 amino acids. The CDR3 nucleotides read TGTGCCAGCACCCCCCGGGGGGAGGGGGGTGTGGGCTACACCTTC. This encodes CASTPRGEGGVGYTF.

The CDR3 protein is CASSKDAGSVYEQYF. The CDR3 DNA follows: TGTGCCAGCAGCAAAGATGCAGGGTCGGTCTACGAGCAGTACTTC. This chain uses TRBV21-1 with TRBJ2-7; no DNA check was done on the table's D call, TRBD1. TRBV21-1 is deemed a pseudogene. The CDR3 runs to 15 residues.

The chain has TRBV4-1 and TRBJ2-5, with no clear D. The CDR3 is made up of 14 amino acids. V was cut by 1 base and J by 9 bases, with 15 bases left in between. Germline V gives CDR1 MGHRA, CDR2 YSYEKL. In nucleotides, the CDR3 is TGCGCCAGCAGCCAAGTAGGCATCGTGGAGCCCCAGTACTTC. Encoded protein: CASSQVGIVEPQYF.

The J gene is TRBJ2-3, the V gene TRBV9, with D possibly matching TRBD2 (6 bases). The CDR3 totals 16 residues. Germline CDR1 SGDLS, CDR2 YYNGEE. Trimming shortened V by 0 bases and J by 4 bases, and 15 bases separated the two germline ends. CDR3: CASSVGAGMSADTQYF. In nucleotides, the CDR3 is TGTGCCAGCAGCGTAGGTGCGGGAATGAGCGCAGATACGCAGTATTTT.

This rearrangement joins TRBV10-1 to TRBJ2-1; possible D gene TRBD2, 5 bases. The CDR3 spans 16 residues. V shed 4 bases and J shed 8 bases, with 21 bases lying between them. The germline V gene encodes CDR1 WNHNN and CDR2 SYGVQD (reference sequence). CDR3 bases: TGCGCCAGCAGTGCCAATTTTAACGGGGTTCTGGATGAGCAGTTCTTC. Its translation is CASSANFNGVLDEQFF.

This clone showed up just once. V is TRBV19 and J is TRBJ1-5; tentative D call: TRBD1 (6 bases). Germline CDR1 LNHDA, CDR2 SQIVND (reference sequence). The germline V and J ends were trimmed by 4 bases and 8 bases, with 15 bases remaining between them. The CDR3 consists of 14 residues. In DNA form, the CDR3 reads TGTGCCAGTAGTAGCGTGACAGGTTCAAAGCCCCAGCATTTT. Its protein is CASSSVTGSKPQHF.

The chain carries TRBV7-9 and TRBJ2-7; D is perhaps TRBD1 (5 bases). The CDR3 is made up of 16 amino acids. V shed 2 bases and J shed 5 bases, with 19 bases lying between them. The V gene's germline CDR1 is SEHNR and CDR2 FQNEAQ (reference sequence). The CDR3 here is CASSLNIGELKNEQYF. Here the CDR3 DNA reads TGTGCCAGCAGCTTAAATATAGGGGAATTGAAGAACGAGCAGTACTTC.

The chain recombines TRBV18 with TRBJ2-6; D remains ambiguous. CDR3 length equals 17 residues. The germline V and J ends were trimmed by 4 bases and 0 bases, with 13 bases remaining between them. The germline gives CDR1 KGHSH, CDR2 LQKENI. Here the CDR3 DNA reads TGTGCCAGCTCACGCTTGGCGGATAACTCTGGGGCCAACGTCCTGACTTTC. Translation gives CASSRLADNSGANVLTF. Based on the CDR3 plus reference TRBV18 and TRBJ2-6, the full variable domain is NAGVMQNPRHLVRRRGQEARLRCSPMKGHSHVYWYRQLPEEGLKFMVYLQKENIIDESGMPKERFSAEFPKEGPSILRIQQVVRGDSAAYFCASSRLADNSGANVLTFGAGSRLTVL.

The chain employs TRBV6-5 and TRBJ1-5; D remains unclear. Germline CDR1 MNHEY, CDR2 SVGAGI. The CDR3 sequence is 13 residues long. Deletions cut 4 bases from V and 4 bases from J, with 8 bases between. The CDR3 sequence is CASSLGRNQPQHF. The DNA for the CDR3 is TGTGCCAGCAGTTTGGGGAGGAATCAGCCCCAGCATTTT.

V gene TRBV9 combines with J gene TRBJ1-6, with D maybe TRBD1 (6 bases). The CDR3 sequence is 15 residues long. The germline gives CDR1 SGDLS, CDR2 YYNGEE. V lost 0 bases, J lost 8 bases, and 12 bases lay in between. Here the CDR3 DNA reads TGTGCCAGCAGCGTAGTGGGGGGGCGAGATTCACCCCTCCACTTT. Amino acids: CASSVVGGRDSPLHF.

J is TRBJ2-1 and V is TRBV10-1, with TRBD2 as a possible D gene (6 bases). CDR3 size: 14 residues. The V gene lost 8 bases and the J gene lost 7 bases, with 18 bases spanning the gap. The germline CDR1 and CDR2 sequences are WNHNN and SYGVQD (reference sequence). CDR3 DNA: TGCGCCAGCCGGGCCGGACGGGAGAGTAATGAGCAGTTCTTC. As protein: CASRAGRESNEQFF.

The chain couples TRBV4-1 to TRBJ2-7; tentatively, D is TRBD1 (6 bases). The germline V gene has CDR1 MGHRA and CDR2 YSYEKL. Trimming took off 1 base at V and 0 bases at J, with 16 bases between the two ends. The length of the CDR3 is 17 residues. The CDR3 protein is CASSQVGVGANSYEQYF. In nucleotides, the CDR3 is TGCGCCAGCAGCCAAGTTGGGGTGGGGGCGAACTCCTACGAGCAGTACTTC.

This CDR3 is CASRRQGEAFF. CDR3 nucleotides: TGTGCCAGCAGAAGGCAGGGTGAAGCTTTCTTT. The gene calls are TRBV6-6 and TRBJ1-1; D is perhaps TRBD1 (5 bases). CDR3 size: 11 residues. V lost 6 bases to trimming and J lost 7 bases, with 9 bases between them. CDR1 is MNHNY and CDR2 is SVGAGI in the germline V gene (reference sequence).

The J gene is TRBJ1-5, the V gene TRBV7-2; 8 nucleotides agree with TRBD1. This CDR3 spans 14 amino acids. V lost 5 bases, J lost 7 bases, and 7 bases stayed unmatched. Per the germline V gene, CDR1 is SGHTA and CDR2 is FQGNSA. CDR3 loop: CASSPRQGNQPQHF. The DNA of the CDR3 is TGTGCCAGCAGCCCCCGACAGGGGAACCAGCCCCAGCATTTT.

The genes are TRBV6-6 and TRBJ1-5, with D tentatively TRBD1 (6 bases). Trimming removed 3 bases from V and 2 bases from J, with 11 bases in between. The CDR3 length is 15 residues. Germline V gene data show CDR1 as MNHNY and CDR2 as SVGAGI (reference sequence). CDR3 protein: CASSYYRDGNQPQHF. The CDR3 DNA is TGTGCCAGCAGTTATTACAGGGACGGCAATCAGCCCCAGCATTTT.

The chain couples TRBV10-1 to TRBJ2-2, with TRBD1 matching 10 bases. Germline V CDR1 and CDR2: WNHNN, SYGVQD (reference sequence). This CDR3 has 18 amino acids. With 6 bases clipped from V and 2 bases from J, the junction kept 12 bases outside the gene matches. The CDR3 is CASRGKQTGGDNTGELFF. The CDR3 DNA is TGCGCCAGCAGGGGTAAGCAGACAGGGGGCGATAACACCGGGGAGCTGTTTTTT.

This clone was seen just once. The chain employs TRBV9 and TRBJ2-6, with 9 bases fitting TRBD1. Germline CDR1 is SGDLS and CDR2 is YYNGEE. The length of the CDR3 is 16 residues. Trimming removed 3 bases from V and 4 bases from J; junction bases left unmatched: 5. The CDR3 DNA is TGTGCCAGCAGCGCGCTACAGGGGGCCGGGGCCAACGTCCTGACTTTC. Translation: CASSALQGAGANVLTF.

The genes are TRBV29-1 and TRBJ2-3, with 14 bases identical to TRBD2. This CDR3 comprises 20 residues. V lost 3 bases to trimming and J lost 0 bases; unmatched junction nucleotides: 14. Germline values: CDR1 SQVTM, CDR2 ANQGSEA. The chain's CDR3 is CSVEPDGLAGGVWSTDTQYF. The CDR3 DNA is TGCAGCGTTGAGCCCGACGGACTAGCGGGGGGTGTTTGGAGCACAGATACGCAGTATTTT.